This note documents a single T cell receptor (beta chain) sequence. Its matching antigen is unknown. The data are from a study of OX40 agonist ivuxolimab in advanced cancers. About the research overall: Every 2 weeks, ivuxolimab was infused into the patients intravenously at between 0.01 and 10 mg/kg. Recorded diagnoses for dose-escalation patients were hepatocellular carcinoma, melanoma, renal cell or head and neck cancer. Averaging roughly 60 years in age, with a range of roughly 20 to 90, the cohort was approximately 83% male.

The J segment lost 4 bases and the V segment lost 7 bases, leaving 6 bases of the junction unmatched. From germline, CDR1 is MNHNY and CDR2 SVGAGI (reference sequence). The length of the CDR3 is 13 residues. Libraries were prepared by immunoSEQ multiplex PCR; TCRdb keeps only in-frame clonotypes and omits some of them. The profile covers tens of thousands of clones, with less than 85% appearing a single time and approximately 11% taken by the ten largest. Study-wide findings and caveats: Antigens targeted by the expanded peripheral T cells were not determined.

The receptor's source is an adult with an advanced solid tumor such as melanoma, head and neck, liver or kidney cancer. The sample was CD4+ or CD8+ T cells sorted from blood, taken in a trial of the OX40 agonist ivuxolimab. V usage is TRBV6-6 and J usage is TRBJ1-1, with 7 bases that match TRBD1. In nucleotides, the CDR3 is TGTGCCAGCACCCGGACAGGTTTCACTGAAGCTTTCTTT. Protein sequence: CASTRTGFTEAFF.